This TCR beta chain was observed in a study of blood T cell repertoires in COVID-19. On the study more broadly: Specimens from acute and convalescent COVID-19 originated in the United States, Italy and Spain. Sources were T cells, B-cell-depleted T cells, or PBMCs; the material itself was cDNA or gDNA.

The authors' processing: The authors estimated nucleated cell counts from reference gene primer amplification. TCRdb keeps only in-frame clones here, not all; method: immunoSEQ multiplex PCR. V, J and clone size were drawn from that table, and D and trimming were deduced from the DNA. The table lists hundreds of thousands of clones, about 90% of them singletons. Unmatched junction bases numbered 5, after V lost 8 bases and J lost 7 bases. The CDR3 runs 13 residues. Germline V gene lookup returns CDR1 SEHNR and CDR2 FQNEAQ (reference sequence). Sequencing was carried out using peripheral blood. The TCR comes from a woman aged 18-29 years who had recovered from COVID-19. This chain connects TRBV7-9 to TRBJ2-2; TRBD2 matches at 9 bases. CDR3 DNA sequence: TGTGCCAGCTGGACTAGCGAGGGCGGGGAGCTGTTTTTT. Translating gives CASWTSEGGELFF.